Listed below are T cell receptor beta chains from one sample, sequenced in a study of cytotoxic CD8 clonotypes in ibrutinib-treated CLL. Data came from immunoSEQ multiplex PCR; TCRdb stores just in-frame clones and leaves some out. The profile covers just under 70,000 clones, with about 64% appearing a single time and approximately 5.2% taken by the ten largest. The source was PBMCs, collected after 12 months of ibrutinib treatment. These receptors were obtained from a human donor with chronic lymphocytic leukemia. Each CDR3 is given with its conserved first and last residue. D genes are given only for firm matches. Expanded clones get a size class; other rows say once, few or many, or leave the size out.

cdr3_nt	cdr3_aa	v_call	d_call	clone_size	j_call
TGTGCCAGCAGCCGGGACAGATTCTATGGCTACACCTTC	CASSRDRFYGYTF	TRBV6-5	TRBD1	.	TRBJ1-2
TGTGCCAGCAGCCATTATCGAGGCACAGATAAGAGCTACAATGAGCAGTTCTTC	CASSHYRGTDKSYNEQFF	TRBV14	.	few	TRBJ2-1
TGTGCCAGTAGTATAGATTGGGACAGTAAGAACTCCTACGAGCAGTACTTC	CASSIDWDSKNSYEQYF	TRBV19	TRBD1	few	TRBJ2-7
TGTGCCAGCAGTGAAGCGACTAGCGGCGGCTCCTACGAGCAGTACTTC	CASSEATSGGSYEQYF	TRBV6-1	TRBD2	.	TRBJ2-7
TGTGCCAGCAGCTTGGGCAGGTTGGCGCAGTATTTT	CASSLGRLAQYF	TRBV5-6	.	.	TRBJ2-3
TGTGCCTGGAGTGGTATTGGACAGGGGCCCTATGGCTACACCTTC	CAWSGIGQGPYGYTF	TRBV30	TRBD1	.	TRBJ1-2
TGTGCCAGCAGTTTAAGGGGACACTTAAGCTCCTATAATTCACCCCTCCACTTT	CASSLRGHLSSYNSPLHF	TRBV27	.	few	TRBJ1-6
TGCGCCAGCAGCTCGGGTGGGGCGAAGAACACTGAAGCTTTCTTT	CASSSGGAKNTEAFF	TRBV5-1	.	.	TRBJ1-1
TGTGCCAGCAGTAACGACAGGGGCGGGAACGGGGAAAAACTGTTTTTT	CASSNDRGGNGEKLFF	TRBV28	TRBD1	once	TRBJ1-4
TGTGCCAGCAGCTTGCGCGGGACAGAGAGCTACGAGCAGTACTTC	CASSLRGTESYEQYF	TRBV11-2	.	.	TRBJ2-7
TGTGCCAGCAGTGAAAACTTGCTAGGGACGGGTGAAGCTTTCTTT	CASSENLLGTGEAFF	TRBV25-1	.	.	TRBJ1-1
TGTGCCAGCAGCCCTACCGTTTCTTCAGGTACAGAGACCCAGTACTTC	CASSPTVSSGTETQYF	TRBV27	.	.	TRBJ2-5
TGTGCCAGCAGCTTAGCTCTAGCGGGGGAGAACGAGCAGTACTTC	CASSLALAGENEQYF	TRBV11-3	TRBD2	.	TRBJ2-7
TGTGCCAGCAGCAAAGTGGCTGGACAGGGTACCGGGGAGCTGTTTTTT	CASSKVAGQGTGELFF	TRBV21-1	.	once	TRBJ2-2
TGCGCCAGCAGCCCCCAACTACGGCTCTCCTACGAGCAGTACTTC	CASSPQLRLSYEQYF	TRBV5-1	.	.	TRBJ2-7
TGTGCCAGCAGATACCTCCGAGGGGAACTGTTTTTT	CASRYLRGELFF	TRBV28	.	once	TRBJ1-4
TGTGCCAGCAGCGCGACCCCCTCTGGAAACACCATATATTTT	CASSATPSGNTIYF	TRBV9	.	.	TRBJ1-3
TGTGCCAGCCAGAACTCTGGGGCCAACGTCCTGACTTTC	CASQNSGANVLTF	TRBV27	.	.	TRBJ2-6
TGTGCCAGCAGCTTAGACGCAGGTTCCGCCGGGGTAGCTTTCTTT	CASSLDAGSAGVAFF	TRBV7-2	.	.	TRBJ1-1
TGTGCCAGCAGTTACTCGACCGACTCCTACGAGCAGTACTTC	CASSYSTDSYEQYF	TRBV6-5	.	once	TRBJ2-7
TGTGCCAGCAGCTTGTCGGGGACAGGGCCCCCCTACAATGAGCAGTTCTTC	CASSLSGTGPPYNEQFF	TRBV5-6	TRBD1	.	TRBJ2-1
TGCGCCAGCAGCATAACAGGGACAACTGAAGCTTTCTTT	CASSITGTTEAFF	TRBV5-1	.	.	TRBJ1-1
TGTGCCAGCAGCGCTCAACAATTCACAGATACGCAGTATTTT	CASSAQQFTDTQYF	TRBV9	.	once	TRBJ2-3
TGTGCCAGTAGTATACAGGGGACCTTCTCCTACAATGAGCAGTTCTTC	CASSIQGTFSYNEQFF	TRBV19	.	few	TRBJ2-1
TGCGCCAGCAGACCTAGCGGGAGCAGCACAGATACGCAGTATTTT	CASRPSGSSTDTQYF	TRBV5-1	TRBD2	once	TRBJ2-3
TGTGCCAGCAGCTTAGCGCCCAGTCATAATTCACCCCTCCACTTT	CASSLAPSHNSPLHF	TRBV7-2	.	few	TRBJ1-6
TGTGCCAGCAGCTTAGTGGCGGGGGGCTACAATGAGCAGTTCTTC	CASSLVAGGYNEQFF	TRBV11-3	TRBD2	.	TRBJ2-1
TGTGCCAGCAGCCCCTTGGGGGGAGCGAACACCGGGGAGCTGTTTTTT	CASSPLGGANTGELFF	TRBV7-4	.	.	TRBJ2-2
TGTGCCAGCAGTGAGACCCTCAACTATGGCTACACCTTC	CASSETLNYGYTF	TRBV6-6	.	.	TRBJ1-2
TGTGCCAGCAGCTCCAACCCGGGACTAGCAAGGAATGAGCAGTTCTTC	CASSSNPGLARNEQFF	TRBV7-9	TRBD2	.	TRBJ2-1
TGTGCCAGCAGTGAGTTTCGAAAACAGGGGGCATCCTACGAGCAGTACTTC	CASSEFRKQGASYEQYF	TRBV2	TRBD1	once	TRBJ2-7
TGTGCCAGCAGCGGGCAGGGAGATACGCAGTATTTT	CASSGQGDTQYF	TRBV7-9	.	.	TRBJ2-3
TGTGCCAGCAGCTTATTTGCACATAGCAATCAGCCCCAGCATTTT	CASSLFAHSNQPQHF	TRBV7-2	.	.	TRBJ1-5
TGTGCCAGCTCACCCATCGGGGGGAGTAATGAAAAACTGTTTTTT	CASSPIGGSNEKLFF	TRBV18	.	.	TRBJ1-4
TGTGCCACCAGCAGAGATAGCGGGGGAAGTGAAAAACTGTTTTTT	CATSRDSGGSEKLFF	TRBV15	.	few	TRBJ1-4
TGTGCCAGTAGTATAGGCGGGACAGGGAATGAAAAACTGTTTTTT	CASSIGGTGNEKLFF	TRBV19	TRBD1	.	TRBJ1-4
TGTGCCAGCAGTTTGCGCGTTGGGACAGGGGTCGACGAGCAGTACTTC	CASSLRVGTGVDEQYF	TRBV27	TRBD1	few	TRBJ2-7
TGTGCCAGCAGTGGTGGTGGGGGGACAGGGAACTACAATGAGCAGTTCTTC	CASSGGGGTGNYNEQFF	TRBV5-4	TRBD1	.	TRBJ2-1
TGTGCCAGCAGCTTAGGCCGGGACAGGGTACAGACCCAGTACTTC	CASSLGRDRVQTQYF	TRBV7-9	TRBD1	.	TRBJ2-5
TGTGCCAGCAGTGAAAAGGGACTAGCAAGGAATGAGCAGTTCTTC	CASSEKGLARNEQFF	TRBV6-1	TRBD2	.	TRBJ2-1
TGTGCCAGCAGCGCGAGGGACAGTTTTAATGAGCAGTTCTTC	CASSARDSFNEQFF	TRBV7-7	TRBD1	few	TRBJ2-1
TGTGCCAGCAGCTTGCGTGCACAGGGGACCTACGAGCAGTACTTC	CASSLRAQGTYEQYF	TRBV5-5	TRBD1	.	TRBJ2-7
TGTGCCAGCAGCTTTGATCTGTACACTGAAGCTTTCTTT	CASSFDLYTEAFF	TRBV7-3	.	.	TRBJ1-1
TGTGCCAGCAGCGAGGTCAGGAGGTCCCCCTACGAGCAGTACTTC	CASSEVRRSPYEQYF	TRBV7-2	.	once	TRBJ2-7
TGTGCCAGCAGTGTGGCTACCGGCGCAGATACGCAGTATTTT	CASSVATGADTQYF	TRBV2	.	few	TRBJ2-3
TGTGCTAGTGGTTCCTCTAGCGGGGACTCCTACGAGCAGTACTTC	CASGSSSGDSYEQYF	TRBV12-5	TRBD2	.	TRBJ2-7
TGCGCCAGCAGACAGCAAGAGACCCAGTACTTC	CASRQQETQYF	TRBV5-1	.	.	TRBJ2-5
TGTGCCAGCAGTGATCCACAGGGGGACGACGAGCAGTACTTC	CASSDPQGDDEQYF	TRBV25-1	TRBD1	few	TRBJ2-7
TGTGCCAGCAGAAATCAGGGGGGCGGAAACACCATATATTTT	CASRNQGGGNTIYF	TRBV7-2	TRBD1	.	TRBJ1-3
TGTGCCACCAGCAGAGAACAGGGCAATCAGCCCCAGCATTTT	CATSREQGNQPQHF	TRBV15	.	.	TRBJ1-5
TGTGCCAGCAGTCTCGGGACAGGCTACAATGAGCAGTTCTTC	CASSLGTGYNEQFF	TRBV27	TRBD1	few	TRBJ2-1
TGTGCCAGCAGTACTAGCGGACTGCCCTACGAGCAGTACTTC	CASSTSGLPYEQYF	TRBV6-5	TRBD2	.	TRBJ2-7
TGTGCCAGCAGGACTCCGGGCGGGGGGAGCTACGAGCAGTACTTC	CASRTPGGGSYEQYF	TRBV28	TRBD2	.	TRBJ2-7
TGCGCCAGCAGCAGGGACAGGGGAGATGGCTACACCTTC	CASSRDRGDGYTF	TRBV4-3	TRBD1	.	TRBJ1-2
TGCGCCAGCGCGGGACTAGCGATCGGTGAGCAGTTCTTC	CASAGLAIGEQFF	TRBV10-1	TRBD2	.	TRBJ2-1
TGTGCCAGTAGTATGGGCTCTGGGGCCAACGTCCTGACTTTC	CASSMGSGANVLTF	TRBV19	.	.	TRBJ2-6
TGCGCCAGCAGGACCGACAGGGGACCGTCCGATACGCAGTATTTT	CASRTDRGPSDTQYF	TRBV5-1	TRBD1	.	TRBJ2-3
TGTGCCAGCAGCTTAGTCGTCTGGGACAGGGTGCAAGGCTACACCTTC	CASSLVVWDRVQGYTF	TRBV7-6	TRBD1	.	TRBJ1-2
TGTGCAAGCTGCTTTGGGGACTTGGATACGCAGTATTTT	CASCFGDLDTQYF	TRBV28	.	few	TRBJ2-3